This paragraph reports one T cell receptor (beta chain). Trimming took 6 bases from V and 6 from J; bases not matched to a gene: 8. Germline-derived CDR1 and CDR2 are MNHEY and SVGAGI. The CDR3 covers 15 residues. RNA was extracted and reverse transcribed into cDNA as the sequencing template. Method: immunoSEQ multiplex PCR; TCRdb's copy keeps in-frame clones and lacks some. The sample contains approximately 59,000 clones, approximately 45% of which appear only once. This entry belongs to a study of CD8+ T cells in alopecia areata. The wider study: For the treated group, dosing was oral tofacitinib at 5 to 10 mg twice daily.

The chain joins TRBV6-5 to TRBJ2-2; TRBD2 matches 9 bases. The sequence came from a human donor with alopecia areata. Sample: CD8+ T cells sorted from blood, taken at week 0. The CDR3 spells CASRPRGRAAGELFF. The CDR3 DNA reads TGTGCCAGCAGGCCACGCGGGAGGGCCGCCGGGGAGCTGTTTTTT.